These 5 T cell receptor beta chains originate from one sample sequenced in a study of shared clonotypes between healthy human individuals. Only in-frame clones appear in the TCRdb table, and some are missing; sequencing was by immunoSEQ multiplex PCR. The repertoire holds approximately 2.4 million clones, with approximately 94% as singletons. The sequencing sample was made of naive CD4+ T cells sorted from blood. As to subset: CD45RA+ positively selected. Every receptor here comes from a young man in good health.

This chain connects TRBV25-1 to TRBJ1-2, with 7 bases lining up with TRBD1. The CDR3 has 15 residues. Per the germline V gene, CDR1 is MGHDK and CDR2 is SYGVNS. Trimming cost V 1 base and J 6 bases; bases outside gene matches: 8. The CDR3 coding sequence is TGTGCCAGCAGTGAATGGGGGCCCACAGGGGATGGCTACACCTTC. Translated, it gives CASSEWGPTGDGYTF.

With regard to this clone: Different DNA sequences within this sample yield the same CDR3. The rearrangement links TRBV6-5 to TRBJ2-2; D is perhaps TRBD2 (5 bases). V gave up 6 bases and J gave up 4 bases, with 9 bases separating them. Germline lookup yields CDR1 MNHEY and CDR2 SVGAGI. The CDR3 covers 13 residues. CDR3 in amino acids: CASSRGLTGELFF. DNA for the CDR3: TGTGCCAGCAGCCGAGGGCTCACCGGGGAGCTGTTTTTT.

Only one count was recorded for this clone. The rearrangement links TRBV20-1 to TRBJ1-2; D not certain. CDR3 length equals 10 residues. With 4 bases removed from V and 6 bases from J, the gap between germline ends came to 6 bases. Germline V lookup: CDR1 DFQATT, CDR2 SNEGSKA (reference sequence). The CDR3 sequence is CSANPDGYTF. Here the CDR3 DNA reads TGCAGTGCTAACCCGGATGGCTACACCTTC.

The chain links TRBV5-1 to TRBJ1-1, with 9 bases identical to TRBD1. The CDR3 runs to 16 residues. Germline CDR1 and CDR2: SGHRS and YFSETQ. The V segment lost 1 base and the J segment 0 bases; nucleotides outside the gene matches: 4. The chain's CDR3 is CASSLQGQGVNTEAFF. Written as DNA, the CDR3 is TGCGCCAGCAGCTTGCAGGGACAGGGAGTGAACACTGAAGCTTTCTTT.

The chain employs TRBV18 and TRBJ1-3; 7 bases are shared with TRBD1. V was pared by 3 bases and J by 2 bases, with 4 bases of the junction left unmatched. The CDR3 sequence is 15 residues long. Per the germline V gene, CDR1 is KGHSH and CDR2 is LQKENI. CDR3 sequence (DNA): TGTGCCAGCTCACCTCCGGGACAGACTGGAAACACCATATATTTT. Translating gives CASSPPGQTGNTIYF.